A selection of T cell receptor beta chains follows, all from one sample in a study of blood T cell repertoires in COVID-19. Clones were sequenced by immunoSEQ multiplex PCR, and TCRdb holds only the in-frame ones, with some missing. The sample holds about 240,000 clones, approximately 80% seen once. The specimen was peripheral blood. The receptors stem from a man younger than 40 who had recovered from COVID-19. The conserved cysteine and the conserved F or W are not part of the CDR3 here. The D gene is left open where the match is weak.

V | D | CDR3
TRBV5-6 | TRBD1 | ASSLRTGMKVDEQF
TRBV7-7 | . | ASSLQQGPTDTQY
TRBV18 | TRBD2 | ASSPPRLAQTYNEQF
TRBV5-1 | . | ASSLDGLRQPQH
TRBV10-1 | . | ASSESTAGSPLH
TRBV4-2 | TRBD2 | ASDSGSGGANEQF
TRBV7-2 | TRBD1 | ASSAWDREGNTIY
TRBV20-1 | TRBD2 | SASLAGAYNEQF
TRBV19 | . | ASSQRAGNTGELF
TRBV19 | TRBD1 | ASNTPGQGHNEQF
TRBV6-5 | . | ASRISQGTGELF
TRBV7-9 | . | ASEYQVNYGYT
TRBV19 | . | ASGGSDQETQY
TRBV19 | . | ASEGLRDGYT
TRBV18 | TRBD2 | ASSLKTSGGLQLTETQY
TRBV7-9 | TRBD2 | ASSLTGTKNTGELF
TRBV7-6 | TRBD1 | ASSAATGGTDTQY
TRBV6-5 | . | ASSYSEGGEKLF
TRBV28 | . | ASSFWQADTNYGYT
TRBV11-2 | TRBD1 | ASRRWGQGNEKLF
TRBV6-5 | TRBD1 | AIGAAGTGGRSYT
TRBV6-1 | . | ASSEDLFGGLF